This T cell receptor beta chain was recorded in a study of blood T cells in healthy people across ages. A second PCR of 7 to 11 cycles used a sample-barcoded 5' primer and a J-beta primer mix. TCRdb itself ran the 5' RACE reads through MiXCR, one entry per CDR3 protein. The sample has roughly 2 million distinct CDR3 sequences; roughly 49% are singletons. Germline CDR1 DFQATT, CDR2 SNEGSKA (reference sequence). There are 15 residues in the CDR3. The V end lost 0 bases, the J end lost 12 bases, and 23 bases lay between the germline ends. The sequenced material came from blood. This TCR was recovered from a woman aged 40 to 55 in good health. J is TRBJ1-2 and V is TRBV20-1; no clear D. The CDR3 here is CSARDRVTAGEGHTF. The CDR3 region has the DNA TGCAGTGCTAGAGATCGGGTCACCGCGGGTGAGGGCCACACCTTC.